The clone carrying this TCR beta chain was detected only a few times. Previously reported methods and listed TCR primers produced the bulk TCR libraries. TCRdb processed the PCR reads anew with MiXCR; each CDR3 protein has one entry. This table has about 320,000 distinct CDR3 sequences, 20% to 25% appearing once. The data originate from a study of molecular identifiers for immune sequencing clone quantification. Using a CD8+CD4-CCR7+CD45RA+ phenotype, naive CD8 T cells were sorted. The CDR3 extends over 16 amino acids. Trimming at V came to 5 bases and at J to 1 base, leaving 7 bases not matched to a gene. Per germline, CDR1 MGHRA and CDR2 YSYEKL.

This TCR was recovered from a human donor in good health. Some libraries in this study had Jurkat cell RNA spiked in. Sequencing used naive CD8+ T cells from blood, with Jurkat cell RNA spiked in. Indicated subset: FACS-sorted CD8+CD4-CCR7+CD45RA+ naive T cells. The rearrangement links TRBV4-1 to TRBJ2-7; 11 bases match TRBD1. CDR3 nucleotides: TGCGCCAGCAGCGGACGGACAGGGGGCAGTTCCTACGAGCAGTACTTC. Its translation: CASSGRTGGSSYEQYF.